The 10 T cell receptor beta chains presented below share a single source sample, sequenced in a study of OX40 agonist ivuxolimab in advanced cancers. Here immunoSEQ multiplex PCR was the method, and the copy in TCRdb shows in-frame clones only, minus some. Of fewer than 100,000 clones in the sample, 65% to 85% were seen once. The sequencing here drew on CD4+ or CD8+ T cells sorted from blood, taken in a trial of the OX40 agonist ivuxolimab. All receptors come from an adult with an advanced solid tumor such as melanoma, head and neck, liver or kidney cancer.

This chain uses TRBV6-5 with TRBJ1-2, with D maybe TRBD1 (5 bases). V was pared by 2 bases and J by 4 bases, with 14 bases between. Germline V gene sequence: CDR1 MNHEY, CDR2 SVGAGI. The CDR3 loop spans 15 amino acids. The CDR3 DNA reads TGTGCCAGCAGTTACCGGGACCGGGCGGGCTATGGCTACACCTTC. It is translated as CASSYRDRAGYGYTF.

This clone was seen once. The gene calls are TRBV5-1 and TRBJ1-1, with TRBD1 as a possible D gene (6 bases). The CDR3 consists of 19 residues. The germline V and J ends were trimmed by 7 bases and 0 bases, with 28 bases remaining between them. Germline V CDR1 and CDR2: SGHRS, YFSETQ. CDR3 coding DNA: TGCGCCAGCTCATACCGCCCGACAGGTGAGAAGAGAATGAACACTGAAGCTTTCTTT. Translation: CASSYRPTGEKRMNTEAFF.

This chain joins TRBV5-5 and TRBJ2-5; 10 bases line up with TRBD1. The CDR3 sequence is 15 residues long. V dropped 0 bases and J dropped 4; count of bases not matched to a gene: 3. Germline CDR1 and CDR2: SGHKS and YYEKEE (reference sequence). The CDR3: CASSLVTGGIETQYF. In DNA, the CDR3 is TGTGCCAGCAGCTTGGTGACAGGGGGCATAGAGACCCAGTACTTC. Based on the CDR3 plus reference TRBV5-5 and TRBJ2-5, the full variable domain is DAGVTQSPTHLIKTRGQQVTLRCSPISGHKSVSWYQQVLGQGPQFIFQYYEKEERGRGNFPDRFSARQFPNYSSELNVNALLLGDSALYLCASSLVTGGIETQYFGPGTRLLVL.

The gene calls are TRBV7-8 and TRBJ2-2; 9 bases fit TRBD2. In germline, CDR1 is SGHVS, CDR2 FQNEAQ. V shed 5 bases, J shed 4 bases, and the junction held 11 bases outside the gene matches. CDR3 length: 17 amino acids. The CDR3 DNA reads TGTGCCAGCAGCCCCAGGGAAGCGGGAGGTGGCACCGGGGAGCTGTTTTTT. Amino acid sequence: CASSPREAGGGTGELFF.

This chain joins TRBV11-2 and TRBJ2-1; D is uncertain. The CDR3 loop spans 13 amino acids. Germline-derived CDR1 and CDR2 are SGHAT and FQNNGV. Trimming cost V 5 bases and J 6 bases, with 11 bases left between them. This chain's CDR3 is CASSLARTNEQFF. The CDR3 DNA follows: TGTGCCAGCAGCCTCGCGCGCACCAATGAGCAGTTCTTC.

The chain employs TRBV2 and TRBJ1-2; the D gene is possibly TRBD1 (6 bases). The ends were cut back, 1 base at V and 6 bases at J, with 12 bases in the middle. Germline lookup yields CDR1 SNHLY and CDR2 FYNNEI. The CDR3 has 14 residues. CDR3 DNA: TGTGCCAGCAGTGAAGGCAGGGGAGTGGATGGCTACACCTTC. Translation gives CASSEGRGVDGYTF.

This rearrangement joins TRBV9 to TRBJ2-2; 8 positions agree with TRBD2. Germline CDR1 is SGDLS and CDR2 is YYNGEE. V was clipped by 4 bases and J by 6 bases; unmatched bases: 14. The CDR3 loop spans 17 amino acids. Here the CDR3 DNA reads TGTGCCAGCAGCCCCTATGGCGGGAGGATGGGTGCCGGGGAGCTGTTTTTT. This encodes CASSPYGGRMGAGELFF.

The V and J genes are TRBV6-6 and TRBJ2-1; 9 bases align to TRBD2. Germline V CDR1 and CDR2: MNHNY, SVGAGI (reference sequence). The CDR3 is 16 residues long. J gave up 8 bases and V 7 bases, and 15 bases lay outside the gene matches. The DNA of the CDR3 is TGTGCCAGCAATCGTTCTCCGGGAAGCGGGGGGCATGAGCAGTTCTTC. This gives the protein CASNRSPGSGGHEQFF.

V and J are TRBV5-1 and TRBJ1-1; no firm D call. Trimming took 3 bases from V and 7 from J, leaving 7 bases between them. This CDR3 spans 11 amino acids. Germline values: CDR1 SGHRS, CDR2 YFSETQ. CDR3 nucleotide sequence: TGCGCCAGCAGCTCGGACGTTGAAGCTTTCTTT. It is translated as CASSSDVEAFF.

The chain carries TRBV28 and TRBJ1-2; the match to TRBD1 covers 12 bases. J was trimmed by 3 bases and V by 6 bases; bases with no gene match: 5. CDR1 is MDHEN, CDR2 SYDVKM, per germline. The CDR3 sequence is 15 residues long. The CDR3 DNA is TGTGCCAGCAGCCCCGGGACAGGGGGCTACTATGGCTACACCTTC. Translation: CASSPGTGGYYGYTF.